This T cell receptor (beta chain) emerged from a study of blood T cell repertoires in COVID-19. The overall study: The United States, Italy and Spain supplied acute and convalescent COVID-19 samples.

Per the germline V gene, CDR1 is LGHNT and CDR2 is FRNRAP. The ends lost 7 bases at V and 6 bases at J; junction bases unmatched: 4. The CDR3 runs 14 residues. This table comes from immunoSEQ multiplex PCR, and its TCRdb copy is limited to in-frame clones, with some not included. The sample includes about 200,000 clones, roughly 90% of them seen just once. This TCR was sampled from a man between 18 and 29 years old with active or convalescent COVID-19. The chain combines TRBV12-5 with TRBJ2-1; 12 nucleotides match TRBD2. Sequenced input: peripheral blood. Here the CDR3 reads CASVSSGGANEQFF. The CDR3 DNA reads TGTGCTAGTGTTTCTAGCGGGGGGGCCAATGAGCAGTTCTTC.